This T cell receptor (beta chain) was captured in a study of T cells in Graves' hyperthyroidism and ophthalmopathy. Authors of the study amplified TCR beta CDR3 regions from RNA transcripts. In the first-round RT-PCR of the TCR CDR3, the HTBI primer set was used. TCRdb redid the calling of the multiplex PCR reads with MiXCR, one entry per CDR3 protein. The profile shows fewer than 250,000 distinct CDR3 sequences, approximately 23% of them singletons. The V and J ends lost 6 bases and 7 bases respectively, with 19 bases between them. The CDR3 is 14 amino acids. Per germline, CDR1 DFQATT and CDR2 SNEGSKA (reference sequence). This clonotype was found many times.

Sequencing was performed on blood. The V gene is TRBV20-1, the J gene TRBJ1-5, with D possibly being TRBD1 (5 bases). The TCR was taken from a woman in her thirties or forties with Graves' ophthalmopathy. The CDR3 bases are TGCAGTGCCCCCCTATCAGGAGGGGACCAGCCCCAGCATTTT. Protein product: CSAPLSGGDQPQHF.